This is a list of T cell receptor beta chains from one sample in a study of blood T cell repertoires in COVID-19. Assay used: immunoSEQ multiplex PCR; TCRdb lists only in-frame clones, some missing. Counted here are about 160,000 clones, 65% to 85% occurring once; the ten biggest clones make up 2.9%. Sequenced material: peripheral blood. Receptors were obtained from a woman aged 55 to 70 with acute or convalescent COVID-19. CDR3s include the opening cysteine and the closing phenylalanine or tryptophan. D genes are given only for firm matches. Only some rows state a clone size, as once, few, many or a class for expanded clones.

J gene | clone size | V gene | D gene | CDR3 protein | CDR3 DNA
TRBJ2-1 | - | TRBV6-2/TRBV6-3 | TRBD2 | CASSYSGLAGALWQFF | TGTGCCAGCAGTTATTCGGGACTAGCGGGGGCCCTGTGGCAGTTCTTC
TRBJ1-2 | - | TRBV3-1/TRBV3-2 | - | CASSRLTDNYGYTF | TGTGCCAGCAGCCGCTTGACTGATAACTATGGCTACACCTTC
TRBJ1-1 | - | TRBV14 | - | CASRPTDRTEAFF | TGTGCCAGCAGACCCACTGACAGAACTGAAGCTTTCTTT
TRBJ2-5 | - | TRBV13 | - | CASSLQGQETQYF | TGTGCCAGCAGCCTTCAGGGACAAGAGACCCAGTACTTC
TRBJ2-6 | - | TRBV19 | TRBD1 | CASSRQGATGANVLTF | TGTGCCAGTAGTCGCCAGGGGGCCACTGGGGCCAACGTCCTGACTTTC
TRBJ2-1 | - | TRBV9 | TRBD2 | CASSSHPTPPGGGYNEQFF | TGTGCCAGCAGCTCCCATCCCACCCCCCCCGGGGGGGGATACAATGAGCAGTTCTTC
TRBJ1-1 | - | TRBV7-2 | - | CASSLEGALPSGTEAFF | TGTGCCAGCAGCTTAGAAGGCGCTCTTCCATCGGGCACTGAAGCTTTCTTT
TRBJ1-6 | - | TRBV7-3 | TRBD1 | CASSSTGGGNSPLHF | TGTGCCAGCAGCTCTACAGGGGGAGGTAATTCACCCCTCCACTTT
TRBJ1-5 | few | TRBV10-1 | - | CASSNTGQSNQPQHF | TGCGCCAGCAGTAACACAGGGCAGAGCAATCAGCCCCAGCATTTT
TRBJ2-5 | - | TRBV5-4 | - | CASRRSGAGRETQYF | TGTGCCAGCAGGCGCAGTGGCGCAGGCAGGGAGACCCAGTACTTC
TRBJ1-5 | few | TRBV6-2/TRBV6-3 | TRBD1 | CASSSTGQGIQPQHF | TGTGCCAGCAGTTCGACGGGACAGGGGATTCAGCCCCAGCATTTT
TRBJ1-1 | - | TRBV7-9 | - | CASSSDLANTEAFF | TGTGCCAGCAGCTCCGATCTAGCGAACACTGAAGCTTTCTTT
TRBJ2-1 | - | TRBV30 | - | CAGRGGVIDEQFF | TGTGCCGGAAGGGGGGGGGTTATCGATGAGCAGTTCTTC
TRBJ2-7 | - | TRBV25-1 | TRBD1 | CASSLGQGLYEQYF | TGTGCCAGCAGTCTGGGACAGGGTCTCTACGAGCAGTACTTC
TRBJ2-2 | - | TRBV27 | - | CASSLAGAPSRKTGELFF | TGTGCCAGCAGTTTAGCTGGGGCGCCCTCACGAAAGACCGGGGAGCTGTTTTTT
TRBJ1-4 | - | TRBV19 | TRBD1 | CASSQSGGLEKLFF | TGTGCCAGTAGTCAGTCAGGGGGCCTTGAAAAACTGTTTTTT
TRBJ1-6 | - | TRBV4-1 | TRBD1 | CASSQDPGQGFNSPLHF | TGCGCCAGCAGCCAAGATCCCGGACAGGGGTTTAATTCACCCCTCCACTTT
TRBJ1-2 | - | TRBV27 | - | CASSDFRRTGYTF | TGTGCCAGCAGTGATTTCAGGAGGACTGGCTACACCTTC
TRBJ2-7 | - | TRBV6-5 | TRBD1 | CASSRGTGGGYEQYF | TGTGCCAGCAGTCGAGGGACAGGGGGCGGCTACGAGCAGTACTTC
TRBJ1-2 | - | TRBV5-1 | TRBD1 | CASSLNSDRARNYGYTF | TGCGCCAGCAGCTTGAACTCGGACAGGGCCCGAAACTATGGCTACACCTTC
TRBJ2-1 | - | TRBV4-3 | - | CASSQDRLARYNEQFF | TGCGCCAGCAGCCAAGATAGGCTAGCCCGCTACAATGAGCAGTTCTTC
TRBJ2-7 | - | TRBV3-1/TRBV3-2 | TRBD1 | CASSQDLPGTGVHEQYF | TGTGCCAGCAGCCAAGACCTCCCCGGGACAGGGGTCCACGAGCAGTACTTC
TRBJ1-2 | - | TRBV6-6 | TRBD1 | CASSHHDRVGGYTF | TGTGCCAGCAGCCACCATGACAGGGTCGGTGGCTACACCTTC
TRBJ1-5 | - | TRBV19 | TRBD1 | CASSIARGAGQPQHF | TGTGCCAGTAGTATAGCCAGGGGGGCAGGGCAGCCCCAGCATTTT
TRBJ2-6 | - | TRBV5-6 | TRBD1 | CASSFTGDWSGANVLTF | TGTGCCAGCAGCTTTACAGGGGATTGGTCTGGGGCCAACGTCCTGACTTTC